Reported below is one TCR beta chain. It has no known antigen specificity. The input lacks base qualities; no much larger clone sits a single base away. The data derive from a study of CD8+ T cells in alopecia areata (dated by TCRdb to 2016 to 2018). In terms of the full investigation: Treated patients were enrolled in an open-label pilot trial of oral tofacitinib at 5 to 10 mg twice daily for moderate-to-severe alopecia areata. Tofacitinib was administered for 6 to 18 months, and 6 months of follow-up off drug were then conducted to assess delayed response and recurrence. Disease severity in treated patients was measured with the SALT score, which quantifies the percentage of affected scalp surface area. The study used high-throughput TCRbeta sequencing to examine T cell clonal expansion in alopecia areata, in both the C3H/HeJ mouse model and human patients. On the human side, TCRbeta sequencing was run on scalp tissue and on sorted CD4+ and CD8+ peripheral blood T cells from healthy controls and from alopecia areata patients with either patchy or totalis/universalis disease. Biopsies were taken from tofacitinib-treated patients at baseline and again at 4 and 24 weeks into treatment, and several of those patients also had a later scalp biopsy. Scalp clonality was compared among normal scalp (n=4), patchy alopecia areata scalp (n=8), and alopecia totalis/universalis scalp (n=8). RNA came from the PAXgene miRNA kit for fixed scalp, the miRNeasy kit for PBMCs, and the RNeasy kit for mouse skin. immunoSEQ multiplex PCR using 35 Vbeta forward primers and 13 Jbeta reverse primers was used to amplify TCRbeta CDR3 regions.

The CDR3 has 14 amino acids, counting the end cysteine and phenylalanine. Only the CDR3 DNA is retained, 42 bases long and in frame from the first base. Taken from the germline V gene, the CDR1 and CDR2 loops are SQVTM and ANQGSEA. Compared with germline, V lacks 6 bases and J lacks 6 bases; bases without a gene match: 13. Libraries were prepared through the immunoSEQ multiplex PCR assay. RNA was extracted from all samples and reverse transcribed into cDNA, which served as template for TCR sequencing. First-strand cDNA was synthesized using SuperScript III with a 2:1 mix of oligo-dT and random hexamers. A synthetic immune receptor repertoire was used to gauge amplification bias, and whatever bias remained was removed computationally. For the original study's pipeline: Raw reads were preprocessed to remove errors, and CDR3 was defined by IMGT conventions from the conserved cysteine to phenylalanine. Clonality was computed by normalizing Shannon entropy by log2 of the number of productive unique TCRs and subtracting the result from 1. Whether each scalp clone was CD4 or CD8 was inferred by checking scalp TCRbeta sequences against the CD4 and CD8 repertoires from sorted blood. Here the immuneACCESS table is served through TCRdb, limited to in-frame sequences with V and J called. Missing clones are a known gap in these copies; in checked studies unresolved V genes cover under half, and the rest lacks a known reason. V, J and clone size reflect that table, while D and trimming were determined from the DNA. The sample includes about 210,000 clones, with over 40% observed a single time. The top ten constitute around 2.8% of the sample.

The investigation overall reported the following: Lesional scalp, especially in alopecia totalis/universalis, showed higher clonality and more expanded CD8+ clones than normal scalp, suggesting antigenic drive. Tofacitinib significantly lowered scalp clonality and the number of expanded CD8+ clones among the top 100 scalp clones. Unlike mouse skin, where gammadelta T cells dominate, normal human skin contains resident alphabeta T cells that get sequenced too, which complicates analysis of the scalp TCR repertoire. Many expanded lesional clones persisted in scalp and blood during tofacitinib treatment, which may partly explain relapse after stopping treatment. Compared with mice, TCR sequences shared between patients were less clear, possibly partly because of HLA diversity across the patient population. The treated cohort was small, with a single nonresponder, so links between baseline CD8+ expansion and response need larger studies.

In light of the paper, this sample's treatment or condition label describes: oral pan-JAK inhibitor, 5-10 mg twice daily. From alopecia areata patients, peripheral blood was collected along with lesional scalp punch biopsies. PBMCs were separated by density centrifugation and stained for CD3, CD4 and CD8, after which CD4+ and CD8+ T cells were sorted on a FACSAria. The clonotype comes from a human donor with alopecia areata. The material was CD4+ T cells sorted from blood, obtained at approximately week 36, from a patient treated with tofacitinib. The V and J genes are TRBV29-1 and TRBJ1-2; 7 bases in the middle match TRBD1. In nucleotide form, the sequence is TGCAGCGTGAAACACAGGGGAGCTACGAATGGCTACACCTTC. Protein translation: CSVKHRGATNGYTF.